The clone carrying this T cell receptor beta chain was recorded at least ten times. This entry belongs to a study of Graves' ophthalmopathy and Graves' hyperthyroidism. Amplified TCR beta CDR3 regions were obtained using RNA transcripts as template. RT-PCR was first run with HTBI primers, then multiplex PCR in a second round. Each CDR3 protein gets one entry after TCRdb re-called the multiplex PCR reads with MiXCR. The sample contains under 200,000 distinct CDR3 sequences, 30% to 45% of which appear only once. This CDR3 contains 13 residues. Germline lookup yields CDR1 MGHRA and CDR2 YSYEKL. Trimming removed 3 bases from V and 4 bases from J, with 9 bases in between.

The clonotype was recovered from a woman aged 40-49 years with Graves' ophthalmopathy. The genes are TRBV4-1 and TRBJ1-1, with D perhaps matching TRBD1 (5 bases). The sequencing sample was made of peripheral blood. The CDR3 coding sequence is TGCGCCAGCAGCCAGCAGGGTTTCACTGAAGCTTTCTTT. The encoded protein is CASSQQGFTEAFF.